One and the same sample provided the 10 T cell receptor beta chains below, sequenced in a study of T cell clonality in common variable immunodeficiency. Findings of the study overall: In common variable immunodeficiency, TCR beta chains reportedly carried fewer deletions and N-nucleotide insertions.

The antigens for these receptors are not known. Measured with immunoSEQ multiplex PCR; TCRdb has only the in-frame clones, and not every one. The sample offers tens of thousands of clones and no singletons, the top ten holding under 6.5%. The specimen sequenced was peripheral blood mononuclear cells. These receptors all stem from a human donor with common variable immunodeficiency.

This clone was recorded at least ten times. The DNA ends 3 residues before the CDR3 does, and the rest of the CDR3 is filled in from the germline J gene. The V call is TRBV29-1, the J call TRBJ2-7; 8 bases match TRBD1. Germline assignment: CDR1 SQVTM and CDR2 ANQGSEA. This CDR3 is built from 14 residues. The V segment lost 3 bases and the J segment 2 bases; nucleotides outside the gene matches: 6. The CDR3 here is CSVDETGVAYEQYF. The DNA read from the CDR3 is TGCAGCGTTGATGAGACAGGGGTCGCCTACGAG.

Comments on this clone: The DNA ends 3 residues before the CDR3 does, and the rest of the CDR3 is filled in from the germline J gene. The J gene is TRBJ1-1, the V gene TRBV5-1; D unclear. Between the trimmed V and J ends, which lost 0 bases and 4 bases, there was a span of 10 bases. The CDR3 runs to 14 residues. The germline CDR1 and CDR2 sequences are SGHRS and YFSETQ. The CDR3 sequence is CASSLGQAGTEAFF. The DNA read from the CDR3 is TGCGCCAGCAGCTTGGGGCAGGCGGGCACTGAA.

In its sample, this clone was seen many times. The DNA read from the CDR3 is TGTGCCAGCAGTCGCCCAGGGGGACAAGAAAAA. Amino acids: CASSRPGGQEK. The CDR3, in full, reads CASSRPGGQEKLFF. This chain connects TRBV28 to TRBJ1-4; 7 bases line up with TRBD1. Coverage ceases 3 residues before the CDR3 finishes, and the germline J gene fills in the end. Germline CDR1 is MDHEN and CDR2 is SYDVKM. The CDR3 is 14 amino acids. Losses at the gene ends were 5 bases for V and 8 bases for J; bases not matched to a gene: 8.

This clone was picked up many times. The read halts 3 residues ahead of the CDR3 end, with the missing end drawn from the germline J gene. The chain uses TRBV10-1 and TRBJ2-3, with 7 bases identical to TRBD2. The V gene end was trimmed by 3 bases and the J gene end by 4 bases; junction bases not matched to a gene: 10. CDR1 is WNHNN, CDR2 SYGVQD, per germline (reference sequence). The length of the CDR3 is 16 residues. Incomplete CDR3 DNA: TGCGCCAGCAGTGACTGTTTGCGGGAGTTATCAGATACG. Encoded protein: CASSDCLRELSDT. The CDR3, in full, reads CASSDCLRELSDTQYF.

This clone was detected many times. The observed sequence ends 3 residues before the CDR3 terminus, with the missing tail filled in from the germline J gene. J is TRBJ2-1 and V is TRBV14; no definite D call. CDR3 length equals 14 residues. CDR1 and CDR2 from the germline V gene are SGHDN and FVKESK. V was cut by 3 bases and J by 4 bases, with 10 bases left in between. The part of the CDR3 DNA that was read is TGTGCCAGCAGCCACTTATTAGCTTACAATGAG. This gives the protein CASSHLLAYNE. The CDR3 reads in full as CASSHLLAYNEQFF.

As concerns this clone: The missing CDR3 end, 3 residues past where the read stops, is filled in from the germline J gene. The rearrangement joins TRBV20-1 to TRBJ2-5; TRBD2 matches at 16 bases. The CDR3 runs 17 residues. From germline, CDR1 is DFQATT and CDR2 SNEGSKA (reference sequence). With 0 bases clipped from V and 3 bases from J, the junction kept 4 bases outside the gene matches. Here the CDR3 reads CSARELGTSGREETQYF. The sequenced part of the CDR3 DNA is TGCAGTGCTAGAGAATTAGGGACTAGCGGGAGGGAAGAGACC.

This clone was observed at least ten times. Read sequence stops 3 residues before the CDR3 end, and the germline J gene provides the missing end. V usage is TRBV29-1 and J usage is TRBJ1-1, with D unclear. V shed 0 bases and J shed 4 bases, with 15 bases lying between them. Germline values: CDR1 SQVTM, CDR2 ANQGSEA. The CDR3 is 15 residues long. Partial CDR3 DNA: TGCAGCGTTGAAGATCCCTCCCGGGTGGTCACTGAA. Protein: CSVEDPSRVVTE. The whole CDR3 protein is CSVEDPSRVVTEAFF.

This clone ranks as medium-sized (0.01 to 0.1%). The read terminates 3 residues before the CDR3 end, so the remaining end is supplied by the germline J gene. The rearrangement joins TRBV5-6 to TRBJ1-2; D may be TRBD1 (5 bases). The V and J ends lost 2 bases and 7 bases respectively, with 12 bases between them. CDR1 and CDR2 from the germline V gene are SGHDT and YYEEEE. CDR3 length equals 13 residues. The covered CDR3 bases are TGTGCCAGCAGCTTTGGGGCAGGGCGTGGC. This encodes CASSFGAGRG. The full CDR3 is CASSFGAGRGYTF.

This clone was seen a handful of times. The read ends 3 residues early relative to the CDR3; the germline J gene fills the gap. The J gene is TRBJ1-4, the V gene TRBV19; D is undetermined. In germline, CDR1 is LNHDA, CDR2 SQIVND (reference sequence). With 3 bases removed from V and 5 bases from J, the gap between germline ends came to 16 bases. The CDR3 is 16 residues long. Incomplete CDR3 DNA: TGTGCCAGTAGTATCCTAACCCTCGGGTCCAATGAAAAA. It translates to CASSILTLGSNEK. Given in full, the CDR3 is CASSILTLGSNEKLFF.

Concerning this clone: Coverage ceases 3 residues before the CDR3 finishes, and the germline J gene fills in the end. The chain is built from TRBV30 and TRBJ1-4; TRBD1 aligns across 7 bases. The CDR3 covers 15 residues. Germline assignment: CDR1 GTSNPN and CDR2 SVGIG (reference sequence). J was trimmed by 8 bases and V by 3 bases; bases with no gene match: 12. CDR3 region: CAWRGRTGNSEKLFF. Partial CDR3 DNA: TGTGCCTGGAGGGGGCGGACAGGAAACTCGGAAAAA.